A selection of T cell receptor beta chains follows, all from one sample in a study of CD8 T cells in Susac syndrome. In TCRdb, the immunoSEQ multiplex PCR reads were re-called with MiXCR into one record per CDR3 protein. The sample lists fewer than 100,000 distinct CDR3 sequences; about 91% were seen once. The source material was CD8+ T cells from PBMCs. The receptors shown here come from a human donor with multiple sclerosis. Each CDR3 is given with its conserved first and last residue. Fields, in order: J gene, V gene, D gene, clone size, CDR3 DNA, CDR3 protein. D genes are given only for firm matches. Not every row has a clone size; where given, it reads once, few, many or a size class.

TRBJ2-2,TRBV7-2,TRBD2,.,TGTGCCAGCAGCCTAGCGGGAGGTTCTGGTCGCACCGGGGAGCTGTTTTTT,CASSLAGGSGRTGELFF
TRBJ2-1,TRBV14,.,.,TGTGCCAGCAGCCAATGGGGCGCCTACAATGAGCAGTTCTTC,CASSQWGAYNEQFF
TRBJ2-7,TRBV5-1,TRBD2,.,TGCGCCAGCAGCTCTAGCGGCTCCTACGAGCAGTACTTC,CASSSSGSYEQYF
TRBJ2-5,TRBV30,.,.,TGTGCCTGGACCAGGCTCTCTCAGGCGGAGACCCAGTACTTC,CAWTRLSQAETQYF
TRBJ2-1,TRBV29-1,TRBD2,.,TGCAGCGTTGAAGGTGCGGGGGGGGCGCAGTTCTTC,CSVEGAGGAQFF
TRBJ1-5,TRBV6-5,.,.,TGTGCCAGCAGTTACTCGTTTCTGTTACGGGACATCCAGCCCCAGCATTTT,CASSYSFLLRDIQPQHF
TRBJ1-1,TRBV5-1,.,.,TGCGCCAGCAGCTTGGTCGGGGGGGGCACTGAAGCTTTCTTT,CASSLVGGGTEAFF
TRBJ2-7,TRBV2,.,.,TGTGCCAGCGAAGACTCCCAAACCTACGAGCAGTACTTC,CASEDSQTYEQYF
TRBJ1-5,TRBV19,.,few,TGTGCCAGTAGTGTTGCGTCCAATCAGCCCCAGCATTTT,CASSVASNQPQHF
TRBJ1-6,TRBV6-6,TRBD1,.,TGTGCCAGCAGCTACAGACAGGGGAATTCACCCCTCCACTTT,CASSYRQGNSPLHF
TRBJ2-3,TRBV7-6,.,.,TGTGCCAGCAGCTCCGGGGGAGATACGCAGTATTTT,CASSSGGDTQYF
TRBJ1-6,TRBV10-2,.,.,TGCGCCAGCAGTGGAAGGGGGGACACACTTAATTCACCCCTCCACTTT,CASSGRGDTLNSPLHF
TRBJ1-5,TRBV15,.,.,TGTGCCACCAGCATAAATCAGGGTCCCGATCAGCCCCAGCATTTT,CATSINQGPDQPQHF
TRBJ2-3,TRBV19,TRBD2,.,TGTGCCAGTAGTATGGGACTAGCGGGAGAGGGCGATACGCAGTATTTT,CASSMGLAGEGDTQYF
TRBJ2-5,TRBV12-3/TRBV12-4,TRBD2,.,TGTGCCAGCAGCCCCGGGACTAGCGTTAAAGAGACCCAGTACTTC,CASSPGTSVKETQYF
TRBJ2-7,TRBV6-6,.,.,TGTGCCAGCAGCGGTGCTGCGGGGTCTTACGAGCAGTACTTC,CASSGAAGSYEQYF
TRBJ2-1,TRBV12-3/TRBV12-4,.,.,TGTGCCAGCAGTTTGTTGGGTAATGAGCAGTTCTTC,CASSLLGNEQFF
TRBJ2-2,TRBV19,TRBD1,.,TGTGCCAGTAGTATCTGGGGACAGGGATCCGGCGGGGAGCTGTTTTTT,CASSIWGQGSGGELFF
TRBJ2-7,TRBV20-1,TRBD2,.,TGCAGTGCTAGGGGACTAGCGGGCTCCTACGAGCAGTACTTC,CSARGLAGSYEQYF
TRBJ2-3,TRBV20-1,.,.,TGCAGTGCTAGAGTTTTACTGATTTACACAGATACGCAGTATTTT,CSARVLLIYTDTQYF
TRBJ1-1,TRBV9,.,.,TGTGCCAGCAGCTTCTGGGGCGAGGGCACTGAAGCTTTCTTT,CASSFWGEGTEAFF
TRBJ2-2,TRBV19,.,.,TGTGCCAGTATTCAAGCCGGGGAGCTGTTTTTT,CASIQAGELFF
TRBJ2-7,TRBV5-1,TRBD2,.,TGCGCCAGCAGCTTGGCTAGCGGCTACGAGCAGTACTTC,CASSLASGYEQYF
TRBJ2-7,TRBV4-1,TRBD2,.,TGCGCCAGCAGCCAGGTCCGTAGCGGGGGAGCCTACGAGCAGTACTTC,CASSQVRSGGAYEQYF
TRBJ2-1,TRBV27,TRBD2,.,TGTGCCAGCAGTTTGGGACTAGAGATCCCCCCGATCAACAATGAGCAGTTCTTC,CASSLGLEIPPINNEQFF
TRBJ2-5,TRBV14,.,.,TGTGCCAGCAGCCAAGCGATGACGGAGTACCAAGAGACCCAGTACTTC,CASSQAMTEYQETQYF
TRBJ1-1,TRBV30,.,once,TGTGCCTGGTCGCTATCAGCGAAGACTGAAGCTTTCTTT,CAWSLSAKTEAFF
TRBJ2-2,TRBV28,TRBD2,once,TGTGCCAGCAGTTCGACTAGCTCCGCGAACACCGGGGAGCTGTTTTTT,CASSSTSSANTGELFF
TRBJ1-2,TRBV5-1,.,.,TGCGCCAGCAGCCCCGGGACGGGGGCCTATGGCTACACCTTC,CASSPGTGAYGYTF
TRBJ1-1,TRBV6-6,.,once,TGTGCCTCCCAAGGCCTGAACACTGAAGCTTTCTTT,CASQGLNTEAFF
TRBJ2-1,TRBV6-5,.,.,TGTGCCAGCAGTTACTCGAGCGACAATGAGCAGTTCTTC,CASSYSSDNEQFF
TRBJ2-1,TRBV28,.,.,TGTGCCAGCAGTGGAATTGGCTATGAGCAGTTCTTC,CASSGIGYEQFF
TRBJ2-7,TRBV5-4,.,.,TGTGCCAGCAGCTTGGAGGGGGGCGCGACCTACGAGCAGTACTTC,CASSLEGGATYEQYF
TRBJ2-1,TRBV27,TRBD2,.,TGTGCCAGCAGTCCCGGACTAGCGGGAGGGCCCGGGGGAGAGATCTTC,CASSPGLAGGPGGEIF
TRBJ2-3,TRBV20-1,.,.,TGCAGTGCTAGAGGGAGGCTTTCAGATACGCAGTATTTT,CSARGRLSDTQYF
TRBJ1-2,TRBV4-3,.,.,TGCGCCAGCAGCCAAGCCCCGGACACCCCGGCTAACTATGGCTACACCTTC,CASSQAPDTPANYGYTF
TRBJ1-1,TRBV4-1,.,.,TGCGCCAGCAGCCAAGGTCCGGCGACTGAAGCTTTCTTT,CASSQGPATEAFF
TRBJ2-2,TRBV12-3/TRBV12-4,.,.,TGTGCCAGCAGTTTAACAGACTTCAACACCGGGGAGCTGTTTTTT,CASSLTDFNTGELFF
TRBJ1-2,TRBV7-9,TRBD1,once,TGTGCCAGCAGCTTGGGGACAGGGGAACATGGCTACACCTTC,CASSLGTGEHGYTF
TRBJ2-5,TRBV11-1,.,.,TGTGCCAGCAGCCCTAATGGAGAGACCCAGTACTTC,CASSPNGETQYF
TRBJ2-5,TRBV5-6,.,.,TGTGCCAGCAGCTTGCTGGGGGTCCAAGAGACCCAGTACTTC,CASSLLGVQETQYF
TRBJ1-1,TRBV29-1,.,.,TGCAGCGTTGACGGGGGGGGCACTGAAGCTTTCTTT,CSVDGGGTEAFF
TRBJ2-1,TRBV28,TRBD2,.,TGTGCCAGCAGCGTCACTAGCGGGAGGGCCTTTTCCTACAATGAGCAGTTCTTC,CASSVTSGRAFSYNEQFF